This T cell receptor beta chain comes out of a study of T cells in Graves' hyperthyroidism and ophthalmopathy. As for the study in general: Blood was drawn when the patient was first diagnosed and still untreated. Study-level points and caveats: Most expanded thyroid clonotypes above 0.001 recurred in blood. Ophthalmopathy could be told apart from stable hyperthyroidism with a 13 V-J model.

The CDR3 length is 16 residues. Trimming took 5 bases from V and 4 from J, leaving 20 bases between them. The germline V gene encodes CDR1 MDHEN and CDR2 SYDVKM. PBMCs were derived from around 10 ml fresh peripheral blood. In its sample, this clonotype was seen many times. Its target is not known. Amplification of TCR beta CDR3 regions used RNA as the template. The HTBI primer set was used in a first-round RT-PCR of the TCR CDR3. TCRdb ran MiXCR on the multiplex PCR reads and lists one entry per CDR3 protein. The sample records about 300,000 distinct CDR3 sequences, less than 20% being singletons. The specimen was blood. This TCR was sampled from a man in his fifties or sixties with Graves' ophthalmopathy. The rearrangement joins TRBV28 to TRBJ1-2, with TRBD1 as a possible D gene (6 bases). As DNA, the CDR3 is TGTGCCAGCAGTACCGCCGGGACATCTATTGTCTATGGCTACACCTTC. Amino acid sequence: CASSTAGTSIVYGYTF.